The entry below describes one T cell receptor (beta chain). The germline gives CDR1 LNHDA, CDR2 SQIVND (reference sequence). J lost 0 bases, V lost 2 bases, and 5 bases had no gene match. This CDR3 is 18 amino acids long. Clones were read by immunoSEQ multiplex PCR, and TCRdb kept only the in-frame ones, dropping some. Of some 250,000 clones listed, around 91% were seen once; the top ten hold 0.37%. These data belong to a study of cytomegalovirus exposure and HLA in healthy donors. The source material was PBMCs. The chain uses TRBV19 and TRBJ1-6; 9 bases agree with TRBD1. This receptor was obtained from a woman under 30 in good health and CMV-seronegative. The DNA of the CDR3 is TGTGCCAGTAGTATACGGGGACAGGGAAGCTCCTATAATTCACCCCTCCACTTT. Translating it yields CASSIRGQGSSYNSPLHF.